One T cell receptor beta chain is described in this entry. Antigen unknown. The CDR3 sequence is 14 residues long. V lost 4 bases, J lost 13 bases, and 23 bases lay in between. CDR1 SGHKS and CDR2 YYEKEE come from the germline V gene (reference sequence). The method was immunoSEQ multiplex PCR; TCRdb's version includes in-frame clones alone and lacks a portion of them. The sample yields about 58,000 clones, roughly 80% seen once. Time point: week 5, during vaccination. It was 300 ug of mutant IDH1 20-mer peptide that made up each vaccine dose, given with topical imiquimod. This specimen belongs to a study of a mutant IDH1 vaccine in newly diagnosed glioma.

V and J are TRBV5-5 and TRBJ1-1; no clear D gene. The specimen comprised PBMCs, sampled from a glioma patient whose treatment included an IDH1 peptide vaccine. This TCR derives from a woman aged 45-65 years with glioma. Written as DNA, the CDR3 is TGTGCCAGCAGCAGGCCGACACCTGAGGGAAAGCTTTTCTTT. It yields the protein CASSRPTPEGKLFF.